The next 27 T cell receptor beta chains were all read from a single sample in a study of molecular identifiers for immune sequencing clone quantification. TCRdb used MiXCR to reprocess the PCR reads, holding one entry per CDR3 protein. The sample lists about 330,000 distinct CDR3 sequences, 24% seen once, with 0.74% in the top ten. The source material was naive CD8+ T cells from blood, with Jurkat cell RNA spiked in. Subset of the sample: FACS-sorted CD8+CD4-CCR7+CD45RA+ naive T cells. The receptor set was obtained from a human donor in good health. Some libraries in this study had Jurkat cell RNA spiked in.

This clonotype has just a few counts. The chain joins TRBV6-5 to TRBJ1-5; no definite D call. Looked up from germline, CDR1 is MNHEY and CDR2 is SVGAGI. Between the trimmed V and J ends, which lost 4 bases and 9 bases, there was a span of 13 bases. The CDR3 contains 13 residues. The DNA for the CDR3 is TGTGCCAGCAGTTCGACACCCTCATGGCCCCAGCATTTT. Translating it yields CASSSTPSWPQHF.

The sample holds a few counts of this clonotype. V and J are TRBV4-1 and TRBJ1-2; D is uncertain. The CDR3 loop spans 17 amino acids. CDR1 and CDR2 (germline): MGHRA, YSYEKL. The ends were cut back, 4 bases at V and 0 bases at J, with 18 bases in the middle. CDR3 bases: TGCGCCAGCAGCCCTACCGACGGAATAGAAGCTAACTATGGCTACACCTTC. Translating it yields CASSPTDGIEANYGYTF.

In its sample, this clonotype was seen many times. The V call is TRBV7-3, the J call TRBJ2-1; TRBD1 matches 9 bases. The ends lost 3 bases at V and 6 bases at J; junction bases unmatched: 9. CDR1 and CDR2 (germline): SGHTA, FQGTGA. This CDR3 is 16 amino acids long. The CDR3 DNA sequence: TGTGCCAGCAGCTTCGGAGGGACAGGGTCACGCAATGAGCAGTTCTTC. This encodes CASSFGGTGSRNEQFF.

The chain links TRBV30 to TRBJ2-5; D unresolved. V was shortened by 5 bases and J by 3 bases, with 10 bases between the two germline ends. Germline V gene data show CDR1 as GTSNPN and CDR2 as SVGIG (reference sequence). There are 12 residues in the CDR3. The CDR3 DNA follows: TGTGCCTGGGGTCGAGTAGAAGAGACCCAGTACTTC. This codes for CAWGRVEETQYF.

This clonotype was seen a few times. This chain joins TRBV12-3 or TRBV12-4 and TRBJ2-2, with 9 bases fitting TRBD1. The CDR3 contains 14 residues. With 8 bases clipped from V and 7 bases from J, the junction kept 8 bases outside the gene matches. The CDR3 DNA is TGTGCCAGCCGGACAGGGGAGCTTGGCGGGGAGCTGTTTTTT. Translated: CASRTGELGGELFF.

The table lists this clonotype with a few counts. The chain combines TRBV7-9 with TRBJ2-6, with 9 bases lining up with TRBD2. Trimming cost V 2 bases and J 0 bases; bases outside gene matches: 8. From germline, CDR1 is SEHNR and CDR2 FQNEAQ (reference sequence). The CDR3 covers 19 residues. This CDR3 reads CASSLTIAGVTSGANVLTF. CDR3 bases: TGTGCCAGCAGCTTAACAATAGCGGGGGTTACCTCTGGGGCCAACGTCCTGACTTTC.

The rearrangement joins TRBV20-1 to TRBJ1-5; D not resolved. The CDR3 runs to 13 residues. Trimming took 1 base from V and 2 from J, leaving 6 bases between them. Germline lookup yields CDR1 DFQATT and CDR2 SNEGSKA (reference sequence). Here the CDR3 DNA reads TGCAGTGCTAGAGCCCCGGGCAATCAGCCCCAGCATTTT. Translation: CSARAPGNQPQHF.

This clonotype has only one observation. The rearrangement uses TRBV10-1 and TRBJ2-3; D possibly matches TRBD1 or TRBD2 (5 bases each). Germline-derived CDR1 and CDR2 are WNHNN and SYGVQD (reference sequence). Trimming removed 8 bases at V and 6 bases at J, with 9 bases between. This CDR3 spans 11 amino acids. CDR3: CASGGLDTQYF. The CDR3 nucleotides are TGCGCCAGCGGGGGTTTGGATACGCAGTATTTT.

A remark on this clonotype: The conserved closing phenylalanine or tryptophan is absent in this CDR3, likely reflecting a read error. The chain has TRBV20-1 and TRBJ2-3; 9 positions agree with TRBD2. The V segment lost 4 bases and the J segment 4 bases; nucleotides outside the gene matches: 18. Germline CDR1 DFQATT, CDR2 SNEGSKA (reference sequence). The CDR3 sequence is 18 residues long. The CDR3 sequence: CSATPSVGSGSYADTQYL. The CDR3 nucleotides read TGCAGTGCTACACCGTCCGTCGGTAGCGGGAGTTATGCAGATACGCAGTATCTT.

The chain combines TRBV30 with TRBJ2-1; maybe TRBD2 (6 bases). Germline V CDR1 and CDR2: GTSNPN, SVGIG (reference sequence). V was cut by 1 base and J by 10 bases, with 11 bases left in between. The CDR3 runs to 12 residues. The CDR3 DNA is TGTGCCTGGAGTGCCCTGGGAGGCGAGCAGTTCTTC. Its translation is CAWSALGGEQFF. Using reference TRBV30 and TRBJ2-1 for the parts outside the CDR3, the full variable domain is SQTIHQWPATLVQPVGSPLSLECTVEGTSNPNLYWYRQAAGRGLQLLFYSVGIGQISSEVPQNLSASRPQDRQFILSSKKLLLSDSGFYLCAWSALGGEQFFGPGTRLTVL.

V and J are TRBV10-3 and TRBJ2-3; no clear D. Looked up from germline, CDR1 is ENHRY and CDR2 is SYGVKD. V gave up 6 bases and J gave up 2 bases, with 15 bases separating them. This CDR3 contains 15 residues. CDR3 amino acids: CAISEVGSLTDTQYF. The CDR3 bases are TGTGCCATCAGCGAGGTTGGAAGCCTCACAGATACGCAGTATTTT.

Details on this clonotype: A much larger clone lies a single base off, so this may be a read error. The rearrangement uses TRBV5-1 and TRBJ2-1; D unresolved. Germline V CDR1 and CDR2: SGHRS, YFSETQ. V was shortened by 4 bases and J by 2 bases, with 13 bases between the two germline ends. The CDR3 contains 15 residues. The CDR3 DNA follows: TGCGCCAGCAGCCAAGAGATTGGGGCCTACAATGAGCAGTTCTTC. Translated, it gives CASSQEIGAYNEQFF.

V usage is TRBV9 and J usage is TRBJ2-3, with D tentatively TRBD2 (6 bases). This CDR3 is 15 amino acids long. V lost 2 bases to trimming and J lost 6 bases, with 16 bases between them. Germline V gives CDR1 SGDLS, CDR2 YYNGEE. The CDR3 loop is CASSVAGAGRDTQYF. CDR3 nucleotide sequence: TGTGCCAGCAGCGTCGCCGGAGCTGGGAGGGATACGCAGTATTTT.

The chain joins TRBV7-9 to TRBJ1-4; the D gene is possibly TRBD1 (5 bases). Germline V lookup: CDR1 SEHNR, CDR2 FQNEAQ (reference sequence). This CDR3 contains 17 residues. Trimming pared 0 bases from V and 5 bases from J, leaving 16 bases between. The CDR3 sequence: CASSLALPGTTNEKLFF. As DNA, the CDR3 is TGTGCCAGCAGCTTAGCGCTACCCGGGACCACCAATGAAAAACTGTTTTTT.

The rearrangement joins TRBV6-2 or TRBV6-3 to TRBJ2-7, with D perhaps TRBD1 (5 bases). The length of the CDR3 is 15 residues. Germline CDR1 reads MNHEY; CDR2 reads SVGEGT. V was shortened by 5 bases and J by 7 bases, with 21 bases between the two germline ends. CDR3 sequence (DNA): TGTGCCAGCAGTATTATGCCCACAGGTTCGAAAGAGCAGTACTTC. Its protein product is CASSIMPTGSKEQYF.

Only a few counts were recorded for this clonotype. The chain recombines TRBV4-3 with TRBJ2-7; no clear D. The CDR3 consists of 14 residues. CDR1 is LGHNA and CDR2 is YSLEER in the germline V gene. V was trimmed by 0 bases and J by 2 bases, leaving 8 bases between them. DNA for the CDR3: TGCGCCAGCAGCCAAGATTCGGGTACCTACGAGCAGTACTTC. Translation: CASSQDSGTYEQYF.

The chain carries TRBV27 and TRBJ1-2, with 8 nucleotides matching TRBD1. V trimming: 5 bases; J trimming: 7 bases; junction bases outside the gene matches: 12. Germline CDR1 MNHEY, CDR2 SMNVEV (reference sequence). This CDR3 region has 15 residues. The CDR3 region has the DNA TGTGCCAGCAGTCCCCTAATTTCAGGGGGCAGTGGCTACACCTTC. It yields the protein CASSPLISGGSGYTF.

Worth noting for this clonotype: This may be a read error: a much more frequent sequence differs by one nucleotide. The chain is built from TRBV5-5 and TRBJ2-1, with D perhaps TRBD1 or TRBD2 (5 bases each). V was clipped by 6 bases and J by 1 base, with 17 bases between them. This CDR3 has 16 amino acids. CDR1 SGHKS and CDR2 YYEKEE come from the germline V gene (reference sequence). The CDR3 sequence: CASNLSGPKSYNEQFF. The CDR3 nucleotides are TGTGCCAGCAACCTTTCGGGACCGAAGTCCTACAATGAGCAGTTCTTC.

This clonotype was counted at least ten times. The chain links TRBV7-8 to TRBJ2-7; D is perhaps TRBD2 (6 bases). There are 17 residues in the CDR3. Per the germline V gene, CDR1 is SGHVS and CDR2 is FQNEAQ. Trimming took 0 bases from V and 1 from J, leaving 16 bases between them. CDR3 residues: CASSLAAGWKESYEQYF. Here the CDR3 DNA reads TGTGCCAGCAGCTTAGCGGCGGGGTGGAAAGAGTCCTACGAGCAGTACTTC. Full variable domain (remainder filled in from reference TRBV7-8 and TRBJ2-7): GAGVSQSPRYKVAKRGQDVALRCDPISGHVSLFWYQQALGQGPEFLTYFQNEAQLDKSGLPSDRFFAERPEGSVSTLKIQRTQQEDSAVYLCASSLAAGWKESYEQYFGPGTRLTVT.

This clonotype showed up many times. The CDR3 loop reads CASSYGQGNYGYTF. CDR3 nucleotides: TGTGCCAGCAGTTATGGACAGGGGAACTATGGCTACACCTTC. The chain joins TRBV6-5 to TRBJ1-2, with 9 bases aligning to TRBD1. The CDR3 is 14 residues long. J gave up 2 bases and V 3 bases, and 1 base lay outside the gene matches. In germline, CDR1 is MNHEY, CDR2 SVGAGI.

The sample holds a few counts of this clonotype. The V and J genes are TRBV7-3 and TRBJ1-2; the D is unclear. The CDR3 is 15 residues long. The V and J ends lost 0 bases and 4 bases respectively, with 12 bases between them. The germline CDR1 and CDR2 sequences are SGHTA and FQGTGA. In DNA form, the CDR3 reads TGTGCCAGCAGCTTAACTCGGGGAGATGGCTATGGCTACACCTTC. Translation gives CASSLTRGDGYGYTF.

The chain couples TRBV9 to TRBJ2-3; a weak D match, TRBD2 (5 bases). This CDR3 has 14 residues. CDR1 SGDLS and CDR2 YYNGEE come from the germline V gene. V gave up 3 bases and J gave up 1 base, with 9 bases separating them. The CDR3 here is CASSGISGTDTQYF. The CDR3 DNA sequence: TGTGCCAGCAGCGGGATTAGCGGCACAGATACGCAGTATTTT.

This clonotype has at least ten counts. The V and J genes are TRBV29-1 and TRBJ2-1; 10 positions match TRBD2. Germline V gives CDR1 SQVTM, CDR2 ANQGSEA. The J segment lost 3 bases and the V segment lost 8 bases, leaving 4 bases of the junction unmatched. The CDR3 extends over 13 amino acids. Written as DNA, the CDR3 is TGCAGCACCTTAGCGGGAGGCTACAATGAGCAGTTCTTC. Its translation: CSTLAGGYNEQFF.

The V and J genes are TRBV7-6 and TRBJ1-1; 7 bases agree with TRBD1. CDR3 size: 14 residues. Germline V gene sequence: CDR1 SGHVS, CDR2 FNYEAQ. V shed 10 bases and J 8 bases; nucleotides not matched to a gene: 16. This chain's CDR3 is CANNLAGGDSEAFF. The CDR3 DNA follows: TGTGCCAACAACTTAGCAGGGGGAGACTCAGAAGCTTTCTTT.

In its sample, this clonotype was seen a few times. The CDR3 DNA follows: TGTGCCAGCAGCGTAGGGAACTGGTACGAGCAGTACTTC. Translation: CASSVGNWYEQYF. The chain couples TRBV9 to TRBJ2-7; no firm D call. V dropped 0 bases and J dropped 4 bases, with 8 bases sitting between them. Germline loops: CDR1 SGDLS, CDR2 YYNGEE. The CDR3 length is 13 residues.

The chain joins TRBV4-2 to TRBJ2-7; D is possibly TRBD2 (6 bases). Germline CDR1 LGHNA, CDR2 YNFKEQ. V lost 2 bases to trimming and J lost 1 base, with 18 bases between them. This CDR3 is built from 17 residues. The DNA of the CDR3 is TGTGCCAGCAGCCAAAGAGCCGCGGGAATTCAATCCTACGAGCAGTACTTC. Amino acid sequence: CASSQRAAGIQSYEQYF.

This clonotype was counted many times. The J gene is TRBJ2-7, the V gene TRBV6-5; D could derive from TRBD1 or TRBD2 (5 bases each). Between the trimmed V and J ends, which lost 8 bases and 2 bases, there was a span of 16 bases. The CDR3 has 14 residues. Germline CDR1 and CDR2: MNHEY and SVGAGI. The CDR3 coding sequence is TGTGCCAGCCCACTCGGGGCGTCACCCTACGAGCAGTACTTC. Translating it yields CASPLGASPYEQYF.